This TCR beta chain comes out of a study of cytomegalovirus exposure and HLA in healthy donors. Study-wide results and limits: What was likely a sequencing artifact was a cluster of highly shared sequence variants. A later analysis found TCR association rates differed by HLA locus, highest for DRB1 and lowest for HLA-C. According to an earlier analysis, most TCR beta V segments yielded productive rearrangements about 87% or about 30% of the time.

Trimming removed 5 bases at V and 8 bases at J, with 18 bases between. CDR1 is MNHEY and CDR2 is SVGAGI in the germline V gene. The CDR3 spans 15 residues. As to this clone: The antigen is undetermined.

With 60 Vbeta and 13 Jbeta primers, the PCR was carried out. Data came from immunoSEQ multiplex PCR; TCRdb stores just in-frame clones and leaves some out. The sample yields around 180,000 clones, 75% to 85% seen once. The genes are TRBV6-5 and TRBJ1-4; D possibly corresponds to TRBD1 (5 bases). The sequenced sample consisted of PBMCs. This sequence was found in a woman under 30 in good health and CMV-seropositive. In nucleotides, the CDR3 is TGTGCCAGCAGTAAGGGACTGGGCATGGGCGAAAAACTGTTTTTT. It is translated as CASSKGLGMGEKLFF.